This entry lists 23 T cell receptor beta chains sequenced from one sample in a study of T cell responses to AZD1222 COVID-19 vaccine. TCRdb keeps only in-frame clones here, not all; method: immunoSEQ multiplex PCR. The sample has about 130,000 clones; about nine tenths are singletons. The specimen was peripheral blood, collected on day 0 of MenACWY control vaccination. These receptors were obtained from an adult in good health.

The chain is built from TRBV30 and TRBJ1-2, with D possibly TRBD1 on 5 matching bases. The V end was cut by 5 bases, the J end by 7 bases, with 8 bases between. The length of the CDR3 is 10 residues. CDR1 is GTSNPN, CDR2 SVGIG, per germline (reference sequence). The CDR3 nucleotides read TGTGCCTGGCTGCAGGGTGGCTACACCTTC. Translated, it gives CAWLQGGYTF.

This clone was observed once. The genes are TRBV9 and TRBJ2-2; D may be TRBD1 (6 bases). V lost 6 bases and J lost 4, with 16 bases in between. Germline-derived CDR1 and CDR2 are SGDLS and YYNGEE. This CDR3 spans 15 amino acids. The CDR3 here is CASIRGDKSTGELFF. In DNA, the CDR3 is TGTGCCAGCATCCGAGGGGACAAATCCACCGGGGAGCTGTTTTTT.

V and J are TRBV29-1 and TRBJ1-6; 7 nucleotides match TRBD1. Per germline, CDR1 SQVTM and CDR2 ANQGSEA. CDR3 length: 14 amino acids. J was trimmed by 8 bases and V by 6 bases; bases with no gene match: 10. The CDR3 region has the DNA TGCAGCGTGAGATTACAGGGGACCGATTCACCCCTCCACTTT. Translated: CSVRLQGTDSPLHF.

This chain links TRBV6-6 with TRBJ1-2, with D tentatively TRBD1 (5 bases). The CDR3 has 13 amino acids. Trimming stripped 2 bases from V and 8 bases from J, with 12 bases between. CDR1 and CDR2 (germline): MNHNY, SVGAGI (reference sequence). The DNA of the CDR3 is TGTGCCAGCAGTTACATCCCGGACAAGGGCTACACCTTC. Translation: CASSYIPDKGYTF.

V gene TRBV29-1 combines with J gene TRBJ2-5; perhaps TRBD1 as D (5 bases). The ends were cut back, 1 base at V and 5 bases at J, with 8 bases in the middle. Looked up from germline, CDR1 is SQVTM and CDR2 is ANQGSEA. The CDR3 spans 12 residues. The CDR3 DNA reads TGCAGCGTTGAAGGGGGCGAGGAGACCCAGTACTTC. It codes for CSVEGGEETQYF.

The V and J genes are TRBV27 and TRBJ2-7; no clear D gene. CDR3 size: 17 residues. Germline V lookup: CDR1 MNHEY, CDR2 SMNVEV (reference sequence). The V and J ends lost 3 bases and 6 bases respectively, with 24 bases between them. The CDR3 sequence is CASSLMLPDTSTTEQYF. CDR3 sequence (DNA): TGTGCCAGCAGTTTGATGCTACCAGACACATCTACCACCGAGCAGTACTTC.

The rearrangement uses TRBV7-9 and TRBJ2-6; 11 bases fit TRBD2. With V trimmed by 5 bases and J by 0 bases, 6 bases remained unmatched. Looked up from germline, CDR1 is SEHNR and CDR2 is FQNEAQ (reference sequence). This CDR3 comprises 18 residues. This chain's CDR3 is CASSPRLAGPSGANVLTF. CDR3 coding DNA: TGTGCCAGCAGCCCACGACTAGCGGGGCCCTCTGGGGCCAACGTCCTGACTTTC.

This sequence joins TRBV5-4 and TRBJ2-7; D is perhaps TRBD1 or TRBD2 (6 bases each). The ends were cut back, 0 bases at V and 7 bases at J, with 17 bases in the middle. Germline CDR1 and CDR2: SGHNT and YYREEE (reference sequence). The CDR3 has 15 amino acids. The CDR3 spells CASSLVGHWEEEQYF. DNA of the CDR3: TGTGCCAGCAGCTTGGTGGGACATTGGGAGGAGGAGCAGTACTTC.

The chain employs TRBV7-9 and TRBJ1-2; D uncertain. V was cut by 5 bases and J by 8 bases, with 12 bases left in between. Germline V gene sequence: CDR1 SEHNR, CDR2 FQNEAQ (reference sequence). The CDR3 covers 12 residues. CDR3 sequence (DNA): TGTGCCAGCAGCCCGCCTATCTCCGGCTACACCTTC. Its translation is CASSPPISGYTF.

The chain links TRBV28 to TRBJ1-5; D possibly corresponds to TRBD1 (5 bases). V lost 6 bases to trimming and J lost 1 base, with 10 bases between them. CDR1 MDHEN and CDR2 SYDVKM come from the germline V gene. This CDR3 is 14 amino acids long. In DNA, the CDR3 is TGTGCCAGCAGCCGCAGGGAAAGCAATCAGCCCCAGCATTTT. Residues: CASSRRESNQPQHF.

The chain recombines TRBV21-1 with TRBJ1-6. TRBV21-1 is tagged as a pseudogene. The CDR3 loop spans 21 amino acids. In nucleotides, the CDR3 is TGTGCCAGCAGCGCCCATCACTCCCACACAAGGGGGACTATCTATAATTCACCCCTCCACTTT. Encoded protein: CASSAHHSHTRGTIYNSPLHF.

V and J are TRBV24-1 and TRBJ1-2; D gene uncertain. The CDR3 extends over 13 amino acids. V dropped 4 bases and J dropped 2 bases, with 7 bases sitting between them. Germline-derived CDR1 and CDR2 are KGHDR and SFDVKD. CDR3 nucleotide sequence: TGTGCCACCAGTGAGGGAGTGAACTATGGCTACACCTTC. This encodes CATSEGVNYGYTF.

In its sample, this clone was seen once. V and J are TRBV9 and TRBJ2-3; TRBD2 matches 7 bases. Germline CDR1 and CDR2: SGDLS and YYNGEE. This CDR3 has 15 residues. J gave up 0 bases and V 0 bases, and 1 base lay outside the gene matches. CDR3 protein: CASSVAGGSTDTQYF. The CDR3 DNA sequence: TGTGCCAGCAGCGTAGCGGGAGGCAGCACAGATACGCAGTATTTT.

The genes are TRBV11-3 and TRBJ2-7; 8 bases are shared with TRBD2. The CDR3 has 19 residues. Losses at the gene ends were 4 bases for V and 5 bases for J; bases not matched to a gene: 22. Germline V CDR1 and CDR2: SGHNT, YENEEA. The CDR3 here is CASSSIRGGYGLAEDEQYF. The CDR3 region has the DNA TGTGCCAGCAGCTCCATACGGGGGGGGTATGGGCTAGCGGAAGACGAGCAGTACTTC. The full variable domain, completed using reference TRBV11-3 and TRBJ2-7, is EAGVVQSPRYKIIEKKQPVAFWCNPISGHNTLYWYLQNLGQGPELLIRYENEEAVDDSQLPKDRFSAERLKGVDSTLKIQPAELGDSAVYLCASSSIRGGYGLAEDEQYFGPGTRLTVT.

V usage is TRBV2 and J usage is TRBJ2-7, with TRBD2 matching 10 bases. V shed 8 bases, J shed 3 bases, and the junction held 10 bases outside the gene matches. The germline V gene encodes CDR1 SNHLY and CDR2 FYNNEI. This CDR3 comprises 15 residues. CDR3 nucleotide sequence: TGTGCCAGCTGGGGGGTGGGACTAGCGCTCTACGAGCAGTACTTC. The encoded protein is CASWGVGLALYEQYF.

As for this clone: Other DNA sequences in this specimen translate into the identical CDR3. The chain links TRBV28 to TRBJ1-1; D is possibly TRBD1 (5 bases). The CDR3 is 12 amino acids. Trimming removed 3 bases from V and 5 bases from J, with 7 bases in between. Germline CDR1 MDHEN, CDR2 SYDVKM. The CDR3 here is CASSLGVTEAFF. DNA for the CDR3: TGTGCCAGCAGTTTGGGGGTTACTGAAGCTTTCTTT.

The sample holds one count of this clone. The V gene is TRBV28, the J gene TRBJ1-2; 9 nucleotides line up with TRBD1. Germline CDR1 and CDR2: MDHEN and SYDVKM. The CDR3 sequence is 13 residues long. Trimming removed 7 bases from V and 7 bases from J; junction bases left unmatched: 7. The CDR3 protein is CASKTGGFSGYTF. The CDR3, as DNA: TGTGCCAGCAAGACAGGGGGGTTCTCTGGCTACACCTTC.

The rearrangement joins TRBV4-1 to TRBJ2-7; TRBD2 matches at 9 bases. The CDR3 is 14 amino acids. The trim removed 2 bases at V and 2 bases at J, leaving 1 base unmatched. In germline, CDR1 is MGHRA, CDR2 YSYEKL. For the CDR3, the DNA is TGCGCCAGCAGCCAACGCGGGAGGGCCTACGAGCAGTACTTC. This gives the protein CASSQRGRAYEQYF.

The CDR3 region has the DNA TGTGCCAGCAGCCCTCTGACATCAGCTATGGAGCAGTACTTC. Protein sequence: CASSPLTSAMEQYF. The J gene is TRBJ2-7, the V gene TRBV9, with D unresolved. The CDR3 is made up of 14 amino acids. The V end lost 4 bases, the J end lost 7 bases, and 18 bases lay between the germline ends. Germline CDR1 SGDLS, CDR2 YYNGEE.

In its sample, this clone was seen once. The CDR3 DNA reads TGCGCCAGCAGCCCGGCCGGCCCCTACTCCTACGAGCAGTACTTC. Protein product: CASSPAGPYSYEQYF. The chain employs TRBV5-1 and TRBJ2-7; no clear D. With 4 bases removed from V and 0 bases from J, the gap between germline ends came to 14 bases. Germline CDR1 SGHRS, CDR2 YFSETQ. CDR3 length: 15 residues.

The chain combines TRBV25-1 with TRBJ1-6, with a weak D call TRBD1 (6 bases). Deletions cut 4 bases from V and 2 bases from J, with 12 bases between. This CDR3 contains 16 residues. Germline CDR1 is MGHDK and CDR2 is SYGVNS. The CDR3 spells CASSGARTAYNSPLHF. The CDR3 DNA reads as TGTGCCAGCAGTGGAGCTCGGACAGCCTATAATTCACCCCTCCACTTT.

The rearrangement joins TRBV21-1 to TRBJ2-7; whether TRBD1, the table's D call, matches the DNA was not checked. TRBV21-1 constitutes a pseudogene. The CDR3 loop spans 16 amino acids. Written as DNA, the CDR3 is TGTGCCAGCAGCAAAGGTACCGGGACAGGGACCCACGAGCAGTACTTC. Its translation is CASSKGTGTGTHEQYF.

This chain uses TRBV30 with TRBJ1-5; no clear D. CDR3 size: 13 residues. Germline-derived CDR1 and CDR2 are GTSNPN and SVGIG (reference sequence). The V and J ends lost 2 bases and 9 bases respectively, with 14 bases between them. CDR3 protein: CAWSMGLGGPQHF. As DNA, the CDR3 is TGTGCCTGGAGTATGGGTTTAGGCGGGCCCCAGCATTTT.